These 5 T cell receptor beta chains were all obtained from the same sample, sequenced in a study of blood T cell repertoires in COVID-19. Only in-frame clones appear in the TCRdb table, and some are missing; sequencing was by immunoSEQ multiplex PCR. The sample lists just under 250,000 clones; 75% to 90% were seen once. The material sequenced was peripheral blood. The source of these receptors is a woman aged 25 to 39 who had recovered from COVID-19.

This clone has more than one count but fewer than ten. This sequence joins TRBV7-9 and TRBJ2-7; perhaps TRBD1 as D (5 bases). CDR3 length: 14 amino acids. Between the trimmed V and J ends, which lost 1 base and 0 bases, there was a span of 7 bases. Germline lookup yields CDR1 SEHNR and CDR2 FQNEAQ (reference sequence). CDR3 nucleotide sequence: TGTGCCAGCAGCTTAGGAGACAGCTCCTACGAGCAGTACTTC. This translates into CASSLGDSSYEQYF.

The sample holds one count of this clone. The genes are TRBV27 and TRBJ2-5, with unresolved D. Germline V gene data show CDR1 as MNHEY and CDR2 as SMNVEV (reference sequence). This CDR3 comprises 14 residues. V dropped 5 bases and J dropped 5 bases, with 15 bases sitting between them. CDR3 protein: CASSPFIEDETQYF. Here the CDR3 DNA reads TGTGCCAGCAGTCCCTTCATAGAGGATGAGACCCAGTACTTC.

The genes are TRBV7-9 and TRBJ2-2, with a possible D match to TRBD1 (6 bases). The length of the CDR3 is 17 residues. The germline V and J ends were trimmed by 1 base and 0 bases, with 12 bases remaining between them. Germline V lookup: CDR1 SEHNR, CDR2 FQNEAQ (reference sequence). The CDR3 is CASSLGGTLANTGELFF. DNA for the CDR3: TGTGCCAGCAGCTTAGGGGGGACACTAGCGAACACCGGGGAGCTGTTTTTT.

The J gene is TRBJ2-5, the V gene TRBV5-6, with 7 bases identical to TRBD2. CDR1 SGHDT and CDR2 YYEEEE come from the germline V gene. The CDR3 runs to 14 residues. The V and J ends lost 4 bases and 3 bases, in that order; junction bases with no gene match: 6. CDR3 protein: CASSPVTSEETQYF. The CDR3 DNA follows: TGTGCCAGCAGCCCGGTTACTAGCGAAGAGACCCAGTACTTC. Based on the CDR3 plus reference TRBV5-6 and TRBJ2-5, the full variable domain is DAGVTQSPTHLIKTRGQQVTLRCSPKSGHDTVSWYQQALGQGPQFIFQYYEEEERQRGNFPDRFSGHQFPNYSSELNVNALLLGDSALYLCASSPVTSEETQYFGPGTRLLVL.

This clone was detected once. The chain combines TRBV27 with TRBJ1-1; 8 nucleotides agree with TRBD1. The J segment lost 1 base and the V segment lost 5 bases, leaving 0 bases of the junction unmatched. Germline CDR1 reads MNHEY; CDR2 reads SMNVEV (reference sequence). CDR3 size: 13 residues. CDR3 in amino acids: CASSGQGNTEAFF. CDR3 coding DNA: TGTGCCAGCAGTGGACAGGGGAACACTGAAGCTTTCTTT.